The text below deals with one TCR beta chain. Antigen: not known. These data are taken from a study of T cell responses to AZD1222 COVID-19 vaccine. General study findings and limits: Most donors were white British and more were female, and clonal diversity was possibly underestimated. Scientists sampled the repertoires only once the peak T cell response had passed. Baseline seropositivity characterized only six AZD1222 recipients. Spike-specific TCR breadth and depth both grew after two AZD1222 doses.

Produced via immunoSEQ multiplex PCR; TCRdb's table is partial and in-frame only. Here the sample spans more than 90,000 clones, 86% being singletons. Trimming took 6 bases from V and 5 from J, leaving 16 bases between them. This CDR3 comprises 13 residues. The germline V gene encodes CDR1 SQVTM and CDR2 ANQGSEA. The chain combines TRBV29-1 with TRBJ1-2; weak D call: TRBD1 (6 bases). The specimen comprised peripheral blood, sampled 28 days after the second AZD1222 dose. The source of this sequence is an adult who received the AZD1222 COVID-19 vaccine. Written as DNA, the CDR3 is TGCAGCGTGCCGCAGGGGTCGGATTATGGCTACACCTTC. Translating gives CSVPQGSDYGYTF.